The next 9 T cell receptor beta chains were all read from a single sample in a study of T cells in Graves' hyperthyroidism and ophthalmopathy. TCR beta CDR3 sequences were amplified from RNA transcripts. HTBI primers were employed in a first-round RT-PCR of the TCR CDR3. One entry per CDR3 protein results from TCRdb running MiXCR on the multiplex PCR reads. The repertoire holds about 700,000 distinct CDR3 sequences, 14% seen once, with roughly a tenth in the top ten. Sequenced sample: blood. These receptors came from a woman younger than 35 with Graves' hyperthyroidism.

The chain combines TRBV6-1 with TRBJ1-1; perhaps TRBD1 as D (5 bases). Germline CDR1 and CDR2: MNHNS and SASEGT. V lost 6 bases and J lost 10, with 21 bases in between. CDR3 length: 14 amino acids. The CDR3 spells CASSEPGTRGRAFF. The DNA of the CDR3 is TGTGCCAGCAGCGAACCCGGGACCCGAGGTCGAGCTTTCTTT.

This chain links TRBV27 with TRBJ2-7, with 11 bases lining up with TRBD2. Trimming took 3 bases from V and 6 from J; bases not matched to a gene: 7. CDR1 is MNHEY, CDR2 SMNVEV, per germline (reference sequence). The CDR3 is 15 residues long. The CDR3 region is CASSFSSGRIVEQYF. CDR3 in DNA: TGTGCCAGCAGTTTTTCTAGCGGGAGGATTGTCGAGCAGTACTTC.

In this sample, this clonotype turned up many times. The chain links TRBV2 to TRBJ2-7; no clear D gene. The CDR3 is made up of 15 amino acids. Trimming removed 3 bases from V and 0 bases from J, with 12 bases in between. CDR1 SNHLY and CDR2 FYNNEI come from the germline V gene. The CDR3 here is CASSDQQLISYEQYF. In nucleotides, the CDR3 is TGTGCCAGCAGTGATCAACAGCTGATCTCCTACGAGCAGTACTTC.

This clonotype was picked up a small number of times. The V call is TRBV7-6, the J call TRBJ1-1; D might be TRBD1 (5 bases). The germline gives CDR1 SGHVS, CDR2 FNYEAQ. The CDR3 totals 16 residues. V was cut by 4 bases and J by 3 bases, with 18 bases left in between. Here the CDR3 DNA reads TGTGCCAGCAGCTGGGGGACCCTGGGGGGGTACACTGAAGCTTTCTTT. It specifies CASSWGTLGGYTEAFF.

The CDR3 sequence is CASRPRAWAEQYF. CDR3 nucleotide sequence: TGTGCCAGCAGGCCCCGGGCGTGGGCCGAGCAGTACTTC. This chain links TRBV19 with TRBJ2-7; D remains ambiguous. The length of the CDR3 is 13 residues. Trimming cost V 9 bases and J 6 bases, with 18 bases left between them. Germline-derived CDR1 and CDR2 are LNHDA and SQIVND (reference sequence). The full variable domain, rest sourced from reference TRBV19 and TRBJ2-7, is DGGITQSPKYLFRKEGQNVTLSCEQNLNHDAMYWYRQDPGQGLRLIYYSQIVNDFQKGDIAEGYSVSREKKESFPLTVTSAQKNPTAFYLCASRPRAWAEQYFGPGTRLTVT.

This clonotype was seen at least ten times. V and J are TRBV6-5 and TRBJ1-1; D gene unclear. In germline, CDR1 is MNHEY, CDR2 SVGAGI. This CDR3 has 13 residues. V shed 2 bases and J shed 6 bases, with 10 bases lying between them. The CDR3 region has the DNA TGTGCCAGCAGTTACAACATCAGATCTGAAGCTTTCTTT. Protein: CASSYNIRSEAFF.

This clonotype showed up many times. The gene calls are TRBV11-2 and TRBJ2-6; unclear D gene. The length of the CDR3 is 15 residues. CDR1 and CDR2 from the germline V gene are SGHAT and FQNNGV. V gave up 4 bases and J gave up 0 bases, with 7 bases separating them. CDR3 protein: CASSSRTSGANVLTF. CDR3 DNA: TGTGCCAGCAGCTCCCGGACCTCTGGGGCCAACGTCCTGACTTTC.

This clonotype was seen a handful of times. The CDR3 region has the DNA TGTGCCAGCAGCCAAGATCCCACGAATTCCGCCCTCAATGAGCAGTTCTTC. Translation: CASSQDPTNSALNEQFF. J is TRBJ2-1 and V is TRBV4-2, with D uncertain. Trimming pared 0 bases from V and 6 bases from J, leaving 18 bases between. Germline V CDR1 and CDR2: LGHNA, YNFKEQ. The CDR3 is made up of 17 amino acids.

In its sample, this clonotype was seen many times. The rearrangement joins TRBV20-1 to TRBJ2-7; no definite D call. Trimming stripped 4 bases from V and 3 bases from J, with 10 bases between. CDR1 and CDR2 from the germline V gene are DFQATT and SNEGSKA (reference sequence). The CDR3 has 12 residues. The CDR3 is CSANWLNYEQYF. The CDR3, as DNA: TGCAGTGCTAATTGGCTGAACTACGAGCAGTACTTC.